This T cell receptor (beta chain) was sequenced in a study of cytotoxic CD8 clonotypes in ibrutinib-treated CLL. Study details: The patients comprised some twelve relapsed/refractory and roughly 15 treatment-naive cases, some 18 IGHV unmutated. Points from the study as a whole: Starting clonality was above that of age-matched healthy donors and tracked circulating CD8+ T-cell counts.

On this clone: Its antigen is unknown.

Data came from immunoSEQ multiplex PCR; TCRdb stores just in-frame clones and leaves some out. The data hold under 300,000 clones, with 70% observed a single time. Around 2 micrograms of genomic DNA came from cryopreserved PBMCs for TCR beta libraries. Germline loops: CDR1 GTSNPN, CDR2 SVGIG (reference sequence). The CDR3 is made up of 12 amino acids. The ends were cut back, 0 bases at V and 7 bases at J, with 7 bases in the middle. Source: PBMCs, taken after 24 months of ibrutinib treatment. The chain is built from TRBV30 and TRBJ2-1, with a tentative D call TRBD2 (5 bases). This clonotype was obtained from a human donor with chronic lymphocytic leukemia. The CDR3 nucleotides read TGTGCCTGGAGTGTACGGGGAAATGAGCAGTTCTTC. It yields the protein CAWSVRGNEQFF.